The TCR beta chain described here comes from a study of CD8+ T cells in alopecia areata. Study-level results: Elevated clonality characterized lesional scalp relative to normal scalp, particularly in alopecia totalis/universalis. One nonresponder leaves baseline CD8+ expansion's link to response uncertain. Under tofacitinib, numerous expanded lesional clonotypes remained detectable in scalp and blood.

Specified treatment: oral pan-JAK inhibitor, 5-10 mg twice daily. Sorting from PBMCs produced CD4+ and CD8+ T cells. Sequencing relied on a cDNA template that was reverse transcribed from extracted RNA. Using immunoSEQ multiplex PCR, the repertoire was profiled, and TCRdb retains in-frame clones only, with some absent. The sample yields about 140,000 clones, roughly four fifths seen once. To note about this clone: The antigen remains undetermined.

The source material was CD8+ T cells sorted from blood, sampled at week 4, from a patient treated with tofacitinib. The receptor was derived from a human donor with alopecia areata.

The CDR3 region is CSVVKGPTYEQYF. The CDR3 DNA follows: TGCAGCGTTGTTAAGGGGCCTACCTACGAGCAGTACTTC. V is TRBV29-1 and J is TRBJ2-7; weak D call: TRBD1 (5 bases). Germline loops: CDR1 SQVTM, CDR2 ANQGSEA. V was pared by 4 bases and J by 2 bases, with 12 bases between. The CDR3 runs 13 residues.